These 18 T cell receptor beta chains were sequenced from one sample in a study of CD8+CD57+ T cells in acquired aplastic anemia. Sequencing was done on patients that had shown CD8+CD57+ cell expansion by flow cytometry. Using genomic DNA as the template, TCR beta VDJ and CDR3 profiling was carried out. TCRdb ran MiXCR on the reads and lists one entry per CDR3 protein. The sample shows some 140,000 distinct CDR3 sequences, less than 60% of them seen only once. The source material was sorted CD4+, CD8+, or CD8+CD57+ T cells (not recorded which) from PBMCs. These receptors were collected from a human donor with aplastic anemia.

In its sample, this clonotype was seen once. J is TRBJ2-5 and V is TRBV7-9; possibly TRBD1 for D (6 bases). The CDR3 is 16 residues long. Germline values: CDR1 SEHNR, CDR2 FQNEAQ (reference sequence). Trimming left V 3 bases short and J 3 bases short, with 17 bases between. The CDR3 bases are TGTGCCAGCAGCTTCACGGACAGTGGGGCCAAAGAGACCCAGTACTTC. Residues: CASSFTDSGAKETQYF.

This chain uses TRBV10-3 with TRBJ2-7; weak D call: TRBD1 (5 bases). The V gene lost 11 bases and the J gene lost 0 bases, with 17 bases spanning the gap. The CDR3 runs 14 residues. Germline V CDR1 and CDR2: ENHRY, SYGVKD. Here the CDR3 reads CAVMTAMSSYEQYF. In DNA, the CDR3 is TGTGCCGTGATGACAGCCATGAGCTCCTACGAGCAGTACTTC.

The chain is built from TRBV10-3 and TRBJ1-2, with a tentative D call TRBD1 (6 bases). Per the germline V gene, CDR1 is ENHRY and CDR2 is SYGVKD. This CDR3 region has 13 residues. The ends were cut back, 6 bases at V and 4 bases at J, with 12 bases in the middle. The CDR3 sequence is CAIRETGRYGYTF. The CDR3 DNA is TGTGCCATCAGAGAAACAGGGCGCTATGGCTACACCTTC.

This rearrangement joins TRBV7-3 to TRBJ1-1, with a weak D call TRBD1 (6 bases). CDR1 and CDR2 from the germline V gene are SGHTA and FQGTGA. V dropped 2 bases and J dropped 3 bases, with 10 bases sitting between them. The CDR3 consists of 14 residues. CDR3 residues: CASSLGGLDTEAFF. The CDR3 nucleotides read TGTGCCAGCAGCTTAGGGGGGCTCGACACTGAAGCTTTCTTT.

The genes are TRBV20-1 and TRBJ2-1; D is unresolved. With 4 bases removed from V and 10 bases from J, the gap between germline ends came to 14 bases. The CDR3 loop spans 12 amino acids. Germline loops: CDR1 DFQATT, CDR2 SNEGSKA (reference sequence). CDR3 protein: CSANAESQEQFF. CDR3 coding DNA: TGCAGTGCTAACGCAGAGTCCCAAGAGCAGTTCTTC.

The rearrangement uses TRBV19 and TRBJ1-2, with D possibly TRBD1 on 6 matching bases. Trimming pared 6 bases from V and 13 bases from J, leaving 18 bases between. CDR1 LNHDA and CDR2 SQIVND come from the germline V gene (reference sequence). The CDR3 has 12 residues. CDR3 coding DNA: TGTGCCAGTAGACAGGGCAGAACAGGCGGCACCTTC. Translation: CASRQGRTGGTF.

This chain joins TRBV2 and TRBJ2-3, with 11 positions matching TRBD2. V was pared by 4 bases and J by 3 bases, with 6 bases of the junction left unmatched. CDR3 length equals 16 residues. Germline-derived CDR1 and CDR2 are SNHLY and FYNNEI. CDR3 in DNA: TGTGCCAGCAGTGGAAGACTAGCGGGACCGACAGATACGCAGTATTTT. Its protein product is CASSGRLAGPTDTQYF.

This clonotype was observed a few times. This rearrangement joins TRBV6-1 to TRBJ1-5, with D possibly matching TRBD1 (5 bases). Germline CDR1 MNHNS, CDR2 SASEGT. Trimming pared 3 bases from V and 2 bases from J, leaving 14 bases between. The CDR3 has 16 amino acids. The CDR3 sequence: CASSDLWGGGNQPQHF. The CDR3 region has the DNA TGTGCCAGCAGTGACCTATGGGGGGGGGGCAATCAGCCCCAGCATTTT.

About this clonotype itself: Possible read error: a much larger clone is one base away. The V call is TRBV7-7, the J call TRBJ2-5, with D possibly TRBD2 on 5 matching bases. The germline V gene encodes CDR1 SSHAT and CDR2 FNYEAQ (reference sequence). The CDR3 totals 15 residues. Trimming left V 0 bases short and J 11 bases short, with 19 bases between. CDR3 in amino acids: CASSLALLGFDEQYF. Here the CDR3 DNA reads TGTGCCAGCAGCTTAGCCCTACTAGGTTTCGATGAGCAGTACTTC.

As to this clonotype: This may stem from a read error, because a much larger clone lies one nucleotide away. The chain recombines TRBV11-2 with TRBJ2-2, with a weak D call TRBD2 (5 bases). This CDR3 is 13 amino acids long. Germline V CDR1 and CDR2: SGHAT, FQNNGV. The germline V and J ends were trimmed by 6 bases and 2 bases, with 7 bases remaining between them. The CDR3 reads CASRRGNTGELFF. The CDR3 bases are TGTGCCAGCAGACGGGGAAACACCGGGGAGCTGTTTTTT. Combining the CDR3 with reference TRBV11-2 and TRBJ2-2 gives the whole variable domain EAGVAQSPRYKIIEKRQSVAFWCNPISGHATLYWYQQILGQGPKLLIQFQNNGVVDDSQLPKDRFSAERLKGVDSTLKIQPAKLEDSAVYLCASRRGNTGELFFGEGSRLTVL.

Concerning this clonotype: This may stem from a read error, because a much larger clone lies one nucleotide away. This chain joins TRBV9 and TRBJ1-2; 7 bases are a match to TRBD1. V dropped 4 bases and J dropped 13; count of bases not matched to a gene: 10. The CDR3 has 12 amino acids. Looked up from germline, CDR1 is SGDLS and CDR2 is YYNGEE. CDR3 DNA sequence: TGTGCCAGCAGCATAGGGGTCAGGGGGATCACCTTC. Translation: CASSIGVRGITF.

The chain joins TRBV29-1 to TRBJ1-2; possible D gene TRBD1, 5 bases. The CDR3 spans 13 residues. Between the trimmed V and J ends, which lost 5 bases and 2 bases, there was a span of 12 bases. Germline V gives CDR1 SQVTM, CDR2 ANQGSEA. The CDR3 sequence is CSVQGEENYGYTF. CDR3 coding DNA: TGCAGCGTTCAGGGAGAAGAGAACTATGGCTACACCTTC.

This clonotype has at least ten counts. This chain uses TRBV7-2 with TRBJ1-1; D is undetermined. Trimming shortened V by 1 base and J by 4 bases, and 10 bases separated the two germline ends. Germline V gene sequence: CDR1 SGHTA, CDR2 FQGNSA. The CDR3 sequence is 14 residues long. The CDR3 DNA sequence: TGTGCCAGCAGCTTAGTGCTGGTGGGCACTGAAGCTTTCTTT. Translating it yields CASSLVLVGTEAFF.

This clonotype was found a few times. This chain uses TRBV7-7 with TRBJ2-7; TRBD2 is a possible D gene (6 bases). This CDR3 contains 13 residues. The V end lost 1 base, the J end lost 3 bases, and 7 bases lay between the germline ends. Germline values: CDR1 SSHAT, CDR2 FNYEAQ (reference sequence). CDR3 in amino acids: CASSLEAGYEQYF. The CDR3 DNA reads TGTGCCAGCAGCTTAGAAGCGGGCTACGAGCAGTACTTC.

The rearrangement uses TRBV6-4 and TRBJ2-7; 7 positions agree with TRBD1. Germline values: CDR1 MRHNA, CDR2 SNTAGT. CDR3 length equals 15 residues. With V trimmed by 2 bases and J by 7 bases, 11 bases remained unmatched. Here the CDR3 reads CASSDPSDRVREQYF. CDR3 nucleotide sequence: TGTGCCAGCAGTGACCCTTCCGACAGGGTAAGAGAGCAGTACTTC.

This chain joins TRBV5-1 and TRBJ2-2, with a possible D match to TRBD1 (6 bases). V shed 3 bases and J shed 5 bases, with 8 bases lying between them. The CDR3 length is 13 residues. The V gene's germline CDR1 is SGHRS and CDR2 YFSETQ. CDR3 amino acids: CASSSQGTGELFF. The CDR3, as DNA: TGCGCCAGCAGCTCACAGGGAACCGGGGAGCTGTTTTTT.

The chain employs TRBV7-9 and TRBJ1-3; D gene unclear. The CDR3 contains 13 residues. CDR1 is SEHNR, CDR2 FQNEAQ, per germline (reference sequence). V was clipped by 5 bases and J by 2 bases, with 7 bases between them. CDR3 in amino acids: CASSPLAGNTIYF. Written as DNA, the CDR3 is TGTGCCAGCAGCCCGTTAGCTGGAAACACCATATATTTT.

Of note for this clonotype: The CDR3 end shows no conserved phenylalanine or tryptophan, and so a read error is likely. The chain links TRBV20-1 to TRBJ1-1; D gene ambiguous. Germline V gene data show CDR1 as DFQATT and CDR2 as SNEGSKA (reference sequence). The ends were cut back, 3 bases at V and 1 base at J, with 12 bases in the middle. The CDR3 spans 14 residues. CDR3 DNA sequence: TGCAGTGCTAGGGATCGGGCAGCGAACACTGAAGCTTTCTCT. Its protein is CSARDRAANTEAFS.